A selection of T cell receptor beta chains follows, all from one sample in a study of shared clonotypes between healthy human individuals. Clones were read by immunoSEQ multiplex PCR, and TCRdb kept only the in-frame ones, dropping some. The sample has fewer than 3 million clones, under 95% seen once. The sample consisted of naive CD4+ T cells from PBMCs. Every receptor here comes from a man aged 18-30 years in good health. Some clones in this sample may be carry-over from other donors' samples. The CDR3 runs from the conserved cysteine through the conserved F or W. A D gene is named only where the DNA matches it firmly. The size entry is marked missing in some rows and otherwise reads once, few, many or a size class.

CASSPPVASNQPQHF	TGTGCCAGCTCACCACCGGTAGCTAGCAATCAGCCCCAGCATTTT	TRBV18	TRBJ1-5	-	-
CASSFASPNTGELFF	TGTGCCAGCAGTTTCGCGTCGCCCAACACCGGGGAGCTGTTTTTT	TRBV28	TRBJ2-2	-	-
CSARVNEKLFF	TGCAGTGCTAGAGTTAATGAAAAACTGTTTTTT	TRBV20-1	TRBJ1-4	-	-
CAWSLPGRADTGELFF	TGTGCCTGGAGCCTCCCCGGGAGGGCGGACACCGGGGAGCTGTTTTTT	TRBV30	TRBJ2-2	-	TRBD2
CSVGETSGSYEQYF	TGCAGCGTTGGGGAGACTAGCGGGAGCTACGAGCAGTACTTC	TRBV29-1	TRBJ2-7	-	TRBD2
CAWIRQGLPNTGELFF	TGTGCCTGGATTAGACAGGGGTTACCGAACACCGGGGAGCTGTTTTTT	TRBV30	TRBJ2-2	-	TRBD1
CASSRTGEYEQYF	TGTGCCAGCAGTCGGACAGGGGAGTACGAGCAGTACTTC	TRBV6-1	TRBJ2-7	-	TRBD1
CASSLGISGFSYEQYF	TGCGCCAGCAGCTTGGGGATTAGCGGGTTCTCCTACGAGCAGTACTTC	TRBV5-1	TRBJ2-7	once	TRBD2
CASSLEDRARQPQHF	TGTGCCAGCAGCTTGGAGGACAGGGCGCGTCAGCCCCAGCATTTT	TRBV5-5	TRBJ1-5	-	TRBD1
CASSLGTGPPNYGYTF	TGCGCCAGCAGCTTGGGGACAGGGCCCCCTAACTATGGCTACACCTTC	TRBV5-1	TRBJ1-2	-	TRBD1
CASSLPTSLGDEQYF	TGTGCCAGCAGTTTACCCACCTCGTTGGGCGACGAGCAGTACTTC	TRBV28	TRBJ2-7	-	-
CATRNDKGTYNEQFF	TGTGCCACCAGGAATGACAAGGGGACCTACAATGAGCAGTTCTTC	TRBV15	TRBJ2-1	-	-
CASTTSGSTDTQYF	TGCGCCAGTACGACTAGCGGGAGCACAGATACGCAGTATTTT	TRBV5-1	TRBJ2-3	-	TRBD2
CASSLKDTEAFF	TGTGCCAGCAGCCTAAAGGACACTGAAGCTTTCTTT	TRBV5-4	TRBJ1-1	-	-
CASSASGESTDTQYF	TGCGCCAGCAGCGCTAGCGGCGAAAGCACAGATACGCAGTATTTT	TRBV5-1	TRBJ2-3	-	TRBD2
CASSPPSRDRDGEAFF	TGTGCCAGCTCACCACCCAGCCGGGACAGGGATGGTGAAGCTTTCTTT	TRBV18	TRBJ1-1	-	TRBD1
CASSTSLQGGKLFF	TGTGCCAGCAGTACGAGCCTCCAGGGTGGGAAACTGTTTTTT	TRBV28	TRBJ1-4	-	-
CASWGDEQFF	TGTGCCAGCTGGGGCGATGAGCAGTTCTTC	TRBV6-1	TRBJ2-1	-	-
CASGREGYTF	TGTGCCAGCGGGAGGGAGGGCTACACCTTC	TRBV28	TRBJ1-2	-	-
CASSFRGSPPIDTQYF	TGCGCCAGCAGCTTTCGAGGGAGCCCCCCGATAGATACGCAGTATTTT	TRBV5-1	TRBJ2-3	-	-
CASTSLGGSGNTIYF	TGTGCCAGCACCTCACTGGGGGGATCTGGAAACACCATATATTTT	TRBV7-8	TRBJ1-3	-	-
CASTVSGQGSYEQYF	TGTGCCAGCACCGTCTCCGGACAGGGTTCCTACGAGCAGTACTTC	TRBV28	TRBJ2-7	-	TRBD1
CASSLERATNEKLFF	TGCGCCAGCAGCTTGGAACGAGCAACTAATGAAAAACTGTTTTTT	TRBV5-1	TRBJ1-4	-	-
CAWLSWRSREQYF	TGTGCCTGGTTATCATGGCGGTCGCGGGAGCAGTACTTC	TRBV30	TRBJ2-7	-	-
CASSSLATGNYEQYF	TGTGCCAGCAGCTCCCTTGCTACGGGAAACTACGAGCAGTACTTC	TRBV7-9	TRBJ2-7	-	-
CASSRPGTSGMISEQFF	TGCGCCAGCAGCCGCCCTGGGACTAGCGGGATGATAAGTGAGCAGTTCTTC	TRBV4-1	TRBJ2-1	-	TRBD2
CASTLPNPLGLVTGELFF	TGTGCCAGCACCTTACCAAACCCCTTAGGGCTGGTAACCGGGGAGCTGTTTTTT	TRBV28	TRBJ2-2	-	-
CASSQVGGNTIYF	TGCGCCAGCAGCCAAGTAGGCGGAAACACCATATATTTT	TRBV4-1	TRBJ1-3	-	-
CASSLEEPQHF	TGTGCCAGCAGTTTAGAAGAGCCCCAGCATTTT	TRBV28	TRBJ1-5	few	-
CSVSGTTRFF	TGCAGCGTCTCCGGGACAACCCGGTTCTTC	TRBV29-1	TRBJ2-1	once	-
CASSEGAAYNEQFF	TGTGCCAGCAGTGAGGGGGCTGCCTACAATGAGCAGTTCTTC	TRBV28	TRBJ2-1	-	TRBD1
CASSYPQGTPGELFF	TGTGCCAGCAGTTACCCACAGGGAACCCCCGGGGAGCTGTTTTTT	TRBV6-6	TRBJ2-2	-	-
CASSAGLAGVYQETQYF	TGCGCCAGCAGCGCGGGACTAGCGGGAGTATACCAAGAGACCCAGTACTTC	TRBV5-1	TRBJ2-5	-	TRBD2
CASKSRGGATDTQYF	TGCGCCAGCAAATCCCGAGGGGGGGCCACAGATACGCAGTATTTT	TRBV5-1	TRBJ2-3	-	-
CASSPLAGTMDEQFF	TGCGCCAGCAGCCCCCTAGCGGGTACTATGGATGAGCAGTTCTTC	TRBV4-1	TRBJ2-1	-	TRBD2
CASRSSGQETQYF	TGTGCCAGCCGGTCTAGCGGCCAAGAGACCCAGTACTTC	TRBV4-2	TRBJ2-5	-	TRBD2
CASSLGGTSRPDTQYF	TGTGCCAGCAGCTTGGGTGGTACTAGTAGGCCAGATACGCAGTATTTT	TRBV5-4	TRBJ2-3	once	-
CASSLDGSGEQYF	TGTGCCAGCAGCTTAGATGGCTCGGGCGAGCAGTACTTC	TRBV11-2	TRBJ2-7	-	-
CASSLRVAGVSTDTQYF	TGTGCCAGCAGCTTAAGGGTAGCGGGAGTAAGCACAGATACGCAGTATTTT	TRBV7-2	TRBJ2-3	-	TRBD2
CASSPTRSNQPQHF	TGTGCCAGCAGTCCCACTCGGAGCAATCAGCCCCAGCATTTT	TRBV2	TRBJ1-5	-	-
CASSQVGQPQHF	TGTGCCAGCAGCCAAGTGGGGCAGCCCCAGCATTTT	TRBV7-9	TRBJ1-5	-	-
CASSFASLNTEAFF	TGTGCCAGCAGCTTTGCCAGCCTGAACACTGAAGCTTTCTTT	TRBV5-4	TRBJ1-1	few	-
CASGRAGVTDTQYF	TGTGCCAGCGGGAGGGCGGGAGTCACAGATACGCAGTATTTT	TRBV7-3	TRBJ2-3	-	TRBD2
CASSLDLGEQFF	TGTGCCAGCAGTTTAGATCTGGGTGAGCAGTTCTTC	TRBV27	TRBJ2-1	-	-
CASNGQQRLAGGTDNEQFF	TGTGCCAGCAACGGACAACAAAGACTAGCGGGAGGGACTGACAATGAGCAGTTCTTC	TRBV7-9	TRBJ2-1	-	TRBD2
CATLGAFEAFF	TGTGCCACCCTAGGGGCTTTTGAAGCTTTCTTT	TRBV28	TRBJ1-1	-	-
CASSLQDNGQPQHF	TGTGCCAGCAGTCTACAGGATAATGGTCAGCCCCAGCATTTT	TRBV2	TRBJ1-5	once	-
CASLGDWVYNEQFF	TGTGCAAGTCTAGGGGACTGGGTCTACAATGAGCAGTTCTTC	TRBV12-2	TRBJ2-1	-	-
CASSDNRGRADTQYF	TGCGCCAGCAGTGACAACAGGGGTCGGGCAGATACGCAGTATTTT	TRBV10-1	TRBJ2-3	-	TRBD1
CASSSASFSGNTIYF	TGCGCCAGCAGCTCCGCCAGTTTTTCTGGAAACACCATATATTTT	TRBV5-1	TRBJ1-3	-	-
CASSLHRENTGELFF	TGTGCCAGCAGTTTGCACAGGGAGAACACCGGGGAGCTGTTTTTT	TRBV27	TRBJ2-2	-	-
CASSQERGEVFHGELFF	TGCGCCAGCAGCCAAGAAAGGGGTGAAGTTTTCCACGGGGAGCTGTTTTTT	TRBV4-1	TRBJ2-2	-	-
CAWRAGNTEAFF	TGTGCCTGGAGGGCGGGGAACACTGAAGCTTTCTTT	TRBV30	TRBJ1-1	once	-
CASSFRGLGTDTQYF	TGTGCCAGCAGTTTCAGGGGGCTTGGCACAGATACGCAGTATTTT	TRBV6-5	TRBJ2-3	-	TRBD1
CASSIAHSSSYEQYF	TGTGCCAGCAGTATAGCCCATAGCAGCTCCTACGAGCAGTACTTC	TRBV27	TRBJ2-7	-	-
CASSPPGQEPDTQYF	TGTGCCAGCTCACCTCCGGGACAGGAGCCAGATACGCAGTATTTT	TRBV18	TRBJ2-3	-	TRBD1
CASSRTGGVTDTQYF	TGTGCCAGCAGTCGCACAGGGGGGGTCACAGATACGCAGTATTTT	TRBV6-5	TRBJ2-3	-	-
CASSYFEKTGNTIYF	TGTGCCAGCAGTTACTTCGAGAAAACTGGAAACACCATATATTTT	TRBV6-6	TRBJ1-3	-	-
CASSWTGQETQYF	TGCGCCAGCAGCTGGACAGGACAAGAGACCCAGTACTTC	TRBV5-1	TRBJ2-5	-	TRBD1
CASSSAFRGRGTGELFF	TGTGCCAGCAGCTCCGCCTTCAGGGGTCGAGGCACCGGGGAGCTGTTTTTT	TRBV7-9	TRBJ2-2	-	-